A single TCR beta chain is shown here with its context. CDR3 length: 14 residues. V was trimmed by 6 bases and J by 0 bases, leaving 13 bases between them. Germline lookup yields CDR1 SGHRS and CDR2 YFSETQ. Profiled with immunoSEQ multiplex PCR; TCRdb holds only in-frame clones, not every one. Altogether roughly 81,000 clones are present, about 86% being singletons, with the ten largest covering around 39%. The data were taken from a study of blood T cell repertoires in COVID-19. Sequencing used peripheral blood. The genes are TRBV5-1 and TRBJ2-7; no reliable D call. The clonotype was recovered from an older man with active or convalescent COVID-19. The CDR3, as DNA: TGCGCCAGCAAACCGGGTCTGATCTCCTACGAGCAGTACTTC. It codes for CASKPGLISYEQYF.